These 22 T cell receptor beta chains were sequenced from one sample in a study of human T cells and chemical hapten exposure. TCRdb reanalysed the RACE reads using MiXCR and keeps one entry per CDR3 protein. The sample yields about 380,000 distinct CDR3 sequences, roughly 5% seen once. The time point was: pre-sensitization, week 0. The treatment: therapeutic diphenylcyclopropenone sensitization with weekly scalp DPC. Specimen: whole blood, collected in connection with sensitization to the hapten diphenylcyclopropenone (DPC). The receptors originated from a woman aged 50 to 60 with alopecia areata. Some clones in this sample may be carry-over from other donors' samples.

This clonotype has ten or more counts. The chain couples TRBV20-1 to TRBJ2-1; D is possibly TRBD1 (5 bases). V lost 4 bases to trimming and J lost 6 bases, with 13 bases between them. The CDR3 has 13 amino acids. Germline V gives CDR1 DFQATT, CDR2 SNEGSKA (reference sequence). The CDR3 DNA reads TGCAGTGCTAAACTGGGGCATGTCAATGAGCAGTTCTTC. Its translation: CSAKLGHVNEQFF.

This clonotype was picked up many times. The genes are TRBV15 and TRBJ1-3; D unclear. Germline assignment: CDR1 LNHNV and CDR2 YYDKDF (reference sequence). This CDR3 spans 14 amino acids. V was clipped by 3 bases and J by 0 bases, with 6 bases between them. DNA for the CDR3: TGTGCCACCAGCAGGGGTTACTCTGGAAACACCATATATTTT. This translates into CATSRGYSGNTIYF.

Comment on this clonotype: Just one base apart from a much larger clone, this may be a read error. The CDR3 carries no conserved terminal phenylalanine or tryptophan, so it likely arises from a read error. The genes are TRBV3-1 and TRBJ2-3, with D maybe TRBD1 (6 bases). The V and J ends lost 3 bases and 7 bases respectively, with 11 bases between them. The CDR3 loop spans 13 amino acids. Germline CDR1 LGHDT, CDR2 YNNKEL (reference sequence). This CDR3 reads CASSQGARNTQYL. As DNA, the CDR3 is TGTGCCAGCAGCCAGGGGGCGCGGAATACGCAGTATTTA.

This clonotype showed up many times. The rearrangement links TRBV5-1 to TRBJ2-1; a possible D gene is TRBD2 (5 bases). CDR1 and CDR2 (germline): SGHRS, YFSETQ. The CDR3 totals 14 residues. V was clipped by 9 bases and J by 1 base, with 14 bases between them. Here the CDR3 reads CATASGGSYNEQFF. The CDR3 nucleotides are TGCGCCACAGCCTCCGGCGGGTCCTACAATGAGCAGTTCTTC.

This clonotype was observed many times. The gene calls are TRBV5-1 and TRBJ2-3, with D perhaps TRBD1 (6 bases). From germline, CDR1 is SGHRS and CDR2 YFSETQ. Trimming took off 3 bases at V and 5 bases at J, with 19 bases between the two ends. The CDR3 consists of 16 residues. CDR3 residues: CASSSGTQSGKDTQYF. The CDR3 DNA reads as TGCGCCAGCAGCTCCGGGACACAAAGTGGGAAAGATACGCAGTATTTT. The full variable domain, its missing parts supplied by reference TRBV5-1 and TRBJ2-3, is KAGVTQTPRYLIKTRGQQVTLSCSPISGHRSVSWYQQTPGQGLQFLFEYFSETQRNKGNFPGRFSGRQFSNSRSEMNVSTLELGDSALYLCASSSGTQSGKDTQYFGPGTRLTVL.

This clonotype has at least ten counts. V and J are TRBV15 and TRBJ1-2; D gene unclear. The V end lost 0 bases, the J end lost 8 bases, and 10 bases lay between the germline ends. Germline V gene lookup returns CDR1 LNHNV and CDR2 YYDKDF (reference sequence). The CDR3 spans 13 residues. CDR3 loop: CATSRDREYGYTF. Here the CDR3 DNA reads TGTGCCACCAGCAGAGATCGGGAGTACGGCTACACCTTC.

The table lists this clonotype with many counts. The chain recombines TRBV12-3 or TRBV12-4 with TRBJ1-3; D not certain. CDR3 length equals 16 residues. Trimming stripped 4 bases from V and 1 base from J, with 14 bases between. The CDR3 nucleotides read TGTGCCAGCAGTTCTCCTCGGGGATTATCTGGAAACACCATATATTTT. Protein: CASSSPRGLSGNTIYF.

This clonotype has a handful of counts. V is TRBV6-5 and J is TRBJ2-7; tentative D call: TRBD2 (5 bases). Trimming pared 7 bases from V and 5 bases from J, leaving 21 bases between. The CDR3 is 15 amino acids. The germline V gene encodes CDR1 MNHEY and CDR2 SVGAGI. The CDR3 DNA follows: TGTGCCAGCACCCCGGGGTCGGGGTCTGGTAACGAGCAGTACTTC. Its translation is CASTPGSGSGNEQYF.

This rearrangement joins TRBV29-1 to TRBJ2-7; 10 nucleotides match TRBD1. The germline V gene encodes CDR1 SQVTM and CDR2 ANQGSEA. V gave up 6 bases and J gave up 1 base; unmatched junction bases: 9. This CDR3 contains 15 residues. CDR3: CSVQPGQGFSYEQYF. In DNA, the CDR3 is TGCAGCGTACAACCGGGACAGGGGTTTTCCTACGAGCAGTACTTC.

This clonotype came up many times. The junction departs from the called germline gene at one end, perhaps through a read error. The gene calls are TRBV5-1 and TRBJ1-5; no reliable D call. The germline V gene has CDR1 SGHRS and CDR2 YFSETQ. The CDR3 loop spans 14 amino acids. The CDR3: CASSLEGSNQPQHF. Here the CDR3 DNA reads TGTGCCAGCAGCTTAGAGGGCAGCAATCAGCCCCAGCATTTT.

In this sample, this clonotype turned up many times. The CDR3 DNA follows: TGCAGTGCTGGCGACAGGGCTAACTATGGCTACACCTTC. Translation: CSAGDRANYGYTF. The rearrangement joins TRBV20-1 to TRBJ1-2; 7 positions match TRBD1. With V trimmed by 5 bases and J by 0 bases, 3 bases remained unmatched. The germline V gene encodes CDR1 DFQATT and CDR2 SNEGSKA (reference sequence). The CDR3 extends over 13 amino acids.

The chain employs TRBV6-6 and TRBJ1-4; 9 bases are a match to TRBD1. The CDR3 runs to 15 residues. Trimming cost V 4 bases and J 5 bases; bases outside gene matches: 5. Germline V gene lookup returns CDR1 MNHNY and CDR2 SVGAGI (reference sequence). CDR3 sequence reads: CASSWTGTGNEKLFF. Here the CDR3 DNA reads TGTGCCAGCAGTTGGACCGGGACAGGGAATGAAAAACTGTTTTTT.

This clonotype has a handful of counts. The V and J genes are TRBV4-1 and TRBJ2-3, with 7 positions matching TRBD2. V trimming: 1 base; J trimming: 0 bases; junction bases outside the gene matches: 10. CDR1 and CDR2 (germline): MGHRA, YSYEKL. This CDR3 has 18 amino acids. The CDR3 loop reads CASSQVWTGGSSTDTQYF. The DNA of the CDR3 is TGCGCCAGCAGCCAAGTGTGGACGGGAGGAAGTAGCACAGATACGCAGTATTTT.

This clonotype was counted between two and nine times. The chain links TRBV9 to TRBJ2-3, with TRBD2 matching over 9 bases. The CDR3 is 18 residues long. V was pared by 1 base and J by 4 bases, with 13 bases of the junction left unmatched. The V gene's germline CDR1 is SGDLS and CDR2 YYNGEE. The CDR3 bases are TGTGCCAGCAGCGTACCCTTTGATAGCGGGAGATCTCCAGATACGCAGTATTTT. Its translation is CASSVPFDSGRSPDTQYF. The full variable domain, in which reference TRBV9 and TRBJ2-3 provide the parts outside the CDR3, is DSGVTQTPKHLITATGQRVTLRCSPRSGDLSVYWYQQSLDQGLQFLIQYYNGEERAKGNILERFSAQQFPDLHSELNLSSLELGDSALYFCASSVPFDSGRSPDTQYFGPGTRLTVL.

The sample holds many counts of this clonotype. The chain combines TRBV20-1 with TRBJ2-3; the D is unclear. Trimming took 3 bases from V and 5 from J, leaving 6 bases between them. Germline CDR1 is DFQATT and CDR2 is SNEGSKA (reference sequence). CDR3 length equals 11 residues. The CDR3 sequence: CSASARDTQYF. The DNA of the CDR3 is TGCAGTGCTAGTGCTAGAGATACGCAGTATTTT.

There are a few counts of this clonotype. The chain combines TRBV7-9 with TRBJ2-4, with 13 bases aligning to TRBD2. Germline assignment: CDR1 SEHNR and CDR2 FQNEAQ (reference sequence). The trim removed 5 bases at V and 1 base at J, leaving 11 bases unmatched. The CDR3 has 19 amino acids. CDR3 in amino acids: CASSAELAGGPRAKNIQYF. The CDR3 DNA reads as TGTGCCAGCAGCGCCGAACTAGCGGGGGGGCCTAGGGCCAAAAACATTCAGTACTTC.

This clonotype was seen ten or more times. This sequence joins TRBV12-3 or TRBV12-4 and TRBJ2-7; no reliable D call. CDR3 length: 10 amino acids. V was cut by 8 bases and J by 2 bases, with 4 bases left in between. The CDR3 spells CASGTYEQYF. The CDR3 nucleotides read TGTGCCAGCGGGACCTACGAGCAGTACTTC.

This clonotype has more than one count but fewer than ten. CDR3 amino acids: CASSLVGMSSYNEQFF. CDR3 DNA: TGTGCCAGCAGCTTAGTGGGGATGAGCTCCTACAATGAGCAGTTCTTC. This chain uses TRBV7-2 with TRBJ2-1; no firm D call. V lost 1 base, J lost 0 bases, and 10 bases lay in between. The CDR3 extends over 16 amino acids. The germline CDR1 and CDR2 sequences are SGHTA and FQGNSA.

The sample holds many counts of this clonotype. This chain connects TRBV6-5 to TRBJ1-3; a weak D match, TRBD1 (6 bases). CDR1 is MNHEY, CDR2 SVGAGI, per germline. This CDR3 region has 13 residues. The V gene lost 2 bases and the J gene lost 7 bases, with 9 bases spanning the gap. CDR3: CASSYGGGNTIYF. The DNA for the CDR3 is TGTGCCAGCAGTTACGGGGGCGGGAACACCATATATTTT.

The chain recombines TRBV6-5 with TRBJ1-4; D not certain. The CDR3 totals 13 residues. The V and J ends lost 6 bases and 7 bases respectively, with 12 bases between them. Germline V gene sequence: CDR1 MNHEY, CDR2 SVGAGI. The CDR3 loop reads CASRGSGGEKLFF. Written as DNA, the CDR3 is TGTGCCAGCAGGGGATCTGGAGGTGAAAAACTGTTTTTT.

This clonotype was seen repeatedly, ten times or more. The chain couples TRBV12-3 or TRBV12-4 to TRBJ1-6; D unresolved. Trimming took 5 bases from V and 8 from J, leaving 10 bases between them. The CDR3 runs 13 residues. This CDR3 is CASSTYGDSPLHF. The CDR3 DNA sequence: TGTGCCAGCAGTACCTACGGTGATTCACCCCTCCACTTT.

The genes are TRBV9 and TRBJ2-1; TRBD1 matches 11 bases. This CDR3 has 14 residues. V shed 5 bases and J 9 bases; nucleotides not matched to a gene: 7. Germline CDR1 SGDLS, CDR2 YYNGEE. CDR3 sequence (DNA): TGTGCCAGCAGAGAGGACAGGGGGCGAGGTGAGCAGTTCTTC. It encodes CASREDRGRGEQFF.